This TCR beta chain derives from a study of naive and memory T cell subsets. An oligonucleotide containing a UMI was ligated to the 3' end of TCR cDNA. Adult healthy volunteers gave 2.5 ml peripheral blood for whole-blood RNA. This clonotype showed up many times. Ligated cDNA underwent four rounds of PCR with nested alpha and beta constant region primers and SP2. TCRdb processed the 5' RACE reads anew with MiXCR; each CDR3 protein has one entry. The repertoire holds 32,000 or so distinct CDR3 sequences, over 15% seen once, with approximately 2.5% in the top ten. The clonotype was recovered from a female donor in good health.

For the CDR3, the DNA is TGTGCCAGCGGGGTTGAGACCCAGTACTTC. It codes for CASGVETQYF. The V and J genes are TRBV2 and TRBJ2-5; no clear D gene. The V end was cut by 8 bases, the J end by 5 bases, with 6 bases between. The CDR3 covers 10 residues. The germline V gene has CDR1 SNHLY and CDR2 FYNNEI.